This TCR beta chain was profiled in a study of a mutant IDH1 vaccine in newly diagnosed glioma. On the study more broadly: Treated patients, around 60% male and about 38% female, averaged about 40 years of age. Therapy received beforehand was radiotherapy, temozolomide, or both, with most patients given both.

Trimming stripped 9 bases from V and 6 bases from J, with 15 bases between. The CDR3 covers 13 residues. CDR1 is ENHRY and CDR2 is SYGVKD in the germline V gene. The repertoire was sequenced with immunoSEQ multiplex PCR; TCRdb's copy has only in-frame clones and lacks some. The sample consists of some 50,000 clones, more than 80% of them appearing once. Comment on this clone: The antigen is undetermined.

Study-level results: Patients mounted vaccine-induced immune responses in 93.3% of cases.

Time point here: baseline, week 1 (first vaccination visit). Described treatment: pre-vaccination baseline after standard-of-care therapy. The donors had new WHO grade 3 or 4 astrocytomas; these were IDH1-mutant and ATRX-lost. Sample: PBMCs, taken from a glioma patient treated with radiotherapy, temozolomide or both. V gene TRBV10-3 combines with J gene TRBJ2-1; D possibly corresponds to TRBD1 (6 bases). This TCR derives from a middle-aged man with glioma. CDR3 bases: TGTGCCATTAAGGGGGACGACGGCAATGAGCAGTTCTTC. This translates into CAIKGDDGNEQFF.